This T cell receptor (beta chain) was recovered during a study of shared clonotypes between healthy human individuals. Libraries were prepared by immunoSEQ multiplex PCR; TCRdb keeps only in-frame clonotypes and omits some of them. This table has about 1 million clones, more than 60% appearing once. Germline CDR1 and CDR2: SGHRS and YFSETQ. CDR3 length: 14 amino acids. This TCR derives from a man aged 18-30 years in good health. The gene calls are TRBV5-1 and TRBJ2-5; D is unresolved. TRBJ2-7 matches the DNA end more closely, so the J call is doubtful. Input material: memory CD4+ T cells sorted from blood. Subset indicated: CD45RA-negative fraction. In DNA, the CDR3 is TGCGCCAGCACCCCCACAGCCGGGTTGAGCGAGCAGTACTTC. Its translation is CASTPTAGLSEQYF.